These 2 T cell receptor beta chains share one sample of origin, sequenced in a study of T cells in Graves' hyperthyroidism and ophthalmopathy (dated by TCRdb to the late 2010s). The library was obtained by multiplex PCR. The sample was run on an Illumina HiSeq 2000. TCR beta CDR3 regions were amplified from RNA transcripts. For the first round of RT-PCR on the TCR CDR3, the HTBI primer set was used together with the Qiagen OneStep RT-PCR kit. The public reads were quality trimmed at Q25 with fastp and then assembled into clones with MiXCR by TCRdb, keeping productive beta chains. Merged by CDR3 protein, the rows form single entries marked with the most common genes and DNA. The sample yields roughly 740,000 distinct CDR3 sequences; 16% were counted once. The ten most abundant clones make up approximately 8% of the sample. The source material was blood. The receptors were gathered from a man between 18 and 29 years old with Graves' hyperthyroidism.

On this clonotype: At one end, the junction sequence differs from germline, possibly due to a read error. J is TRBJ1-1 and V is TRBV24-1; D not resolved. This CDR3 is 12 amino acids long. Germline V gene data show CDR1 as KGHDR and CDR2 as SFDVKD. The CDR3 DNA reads TGTTCCACCAGTGATCAGAACACTGAAGCTTTCTTT. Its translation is CSTSDQNTEAFF.

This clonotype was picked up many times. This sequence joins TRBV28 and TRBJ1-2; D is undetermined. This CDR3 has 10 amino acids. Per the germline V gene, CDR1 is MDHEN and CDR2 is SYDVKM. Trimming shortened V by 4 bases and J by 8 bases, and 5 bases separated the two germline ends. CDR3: CASSSVGYTF. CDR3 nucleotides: TGTGCCAGCAGTTCCGTGGGCTACACCTTC.